This T cell receptor (beta chain) was identified in a study of CD8 T cells in ankylosing spondylitis. The study, taken as a whole, reports: Earlier literature documents some of the motif variants in reactive arthritis synovial fluid and blood. Ankylosing spondylitis blood appeared to be characterized by a TCR beta motif of about 8 highly homologous variants.

The V and J ends lost 0 bases and 0 bases respectively, with 11 bases between them. The CDR3 extends over 16 amino acids. The germline V gene encodes CDR1 SGDLS and CDR2 YYNGEE. TCRdb redid the calling of the 5' RACE reads with MiXCR, one entry per CDR3 protein. The sample has more than 100,000 distinct CDR3 sequences; 15% to 20% are singletons. This clonotype has only a few counts. Its target is not known. Source material: blood, either unsorted or a sorted T cell fraction (not recorded which). The clonotype comes from a male donor with ankylosing spondylitis. The rearrangement links TRBV9 to TRBJ2-3; D remains unclear. The CDR3 here is CASSVEGLLSTDTQYF. The CDR3 DNA reads as TGTGCCAGCAGCGTAGAGGGTCTCTTAAGCACAGATACGCAGTATTTT.